This TCR beta chain emerged from a study of metastatic and nonmetastatic thyroid tumors. Across the whole study: Comparative analysis of repertoires was undertaken across blood and tumor or nodule tissue obtained from malignant and benign thyroid patients. Points from the study as a whole: Relative to benign nodules, malignant thyroid tumors were reportedly characterized by significantly elevated TCR beta diversity in blood and tumor.

Patients were all untreated before their thyroid surgery. CDR3 size: 15 residues. From germline, CDR1 is SGHTA and CDR2 FQGTGA. V was pared by 5 bases and J by 3 bases, with 7 bases of the junction left unmatched. Authors' methods: Differences in CDR3 between clinicopathological groups were drawn on to build a classifier intended to discriminate distant-metastatic papillary thyroid cancer patients. Via MiXCR, TCRdb re-called the PCR reads. The V and J calls were not made by the authors but by TCRdb's processing. Altogether 15,000 to 20,000 clones are present, roughly 25% being singletons, with the ten largest covering about 10%. For this clone: Its specificity is not known.

This sequence was found in a female donor with papillary thyroid cancer or a benign thyroid nodule (not recorded which). Some clones in this sample may be carry-over from other donors' samples. The sequencing sample was made of adjacent normal tissue. The chain recombines TRBV7-3 with TRBJ2-7, with 10 bases lining up with TRBD2. In nucleotides, the CDR3 is TGTGCCAGCAGCAAACTAGCGGGGCTGGACTACGAGCAGTACTTC. Translation: CASSKLAGLDYEQYF. The variable domain in full, completed from reference TRBV7-3 and TRBJ2-7, reads GAGVSQTPSNKVTEKGKYVELRCDPISGHTALYWYRQSLGQGPEFLIYFQGTGAADDSGLPNDRFFAVRPEGSVSTLKIQRTERGDSAVYLCASSKLAGLDYEQYFGPGTRLTVT.